A selection of T cell receptor beta chains follows, all from one sample in a study of blood T cell repertoires in COVID-19. Method: immunoSEQ multiplex PCR; TCRdb's copy keeps in-frame clones and lacks some. The data contain about 220,000 clones, around 86% of them singletons. The sample was PBMCs or T cells enriched from blood (not recorded which). The receptors derive from a woman in her forties with acute COVID-19. Each CDR3 is given with its conserved first and last residue.

J gene,V gene,CDR3 protein
TRBJ1-1,TRBV27,CASSPSRRGLNTEAFF
TRBJ2-2,TRBV4-1,CASSQDRDRVLSNTGELFF
TRBJ1-4,TRBV18,CASSPGTNEKLFF
TRBJ1-1,TRBV29-1,CSALDNEAFF
TRBJ1-1,TRBV7-9,CASSSGFQAFF
TRBJ2-4,TRBV10-2,CASSESLGQGLLAKNIQYF
TRBJ2-3,TRBV3-1/TRBV3-2,CASSPLMGQATDTQYF
TRBJ2-7,TRBV7-2,CASSAHADGGAYEQYF
TRBJ2-5,TRBV19,CASSQTVRETQYF
TRBJ1-1,TRBV5-1,CASSTLQGATEAFF
TRBJ2-5,TRBV18,CASSPGGRETQYF
TRBJ1-1,TRBV10-3,CAISESGGGAEAFF
TRBJ1-1,TRBV9,CASSVSSGTATNTEAFF
TRBJ2-1,TRBV6-2/TRBV6-3,CASSSQYRGSYNEQFF
TRBJ1-5,TRBV27,CASSNHNLEPQHF
TRBJ1-2,TRBV4-1,CASSQYRFAREGDYGYTF
TRBJ2-7,TRBV19,CASSAGLAGYEQYF
TRBJ1-4,TRBV7-9,CASSSPQQGAGKLFF
TRBJ1-2,TRBV4-3,CASSHGQQNYGYTF
TRBJ1-1,TRBV6-5,CASKSGWGTEAFF
TRBJ2-1,TRBV28,CASSLSQSSYNEQFF
TRBJ1-3,TRBV7-9,CASRQGLSGNTIYF
TRBJ1-5,TRBV12-3/TRBV12-4,CASSFQLADPQHF
TRBJ2-7,TRBV7-8,CASSDRLAGVLSYEQYF
TRBJ1-2,TRBV2,CASSDGGAGGRNYGYTF
TRBJ1-1,TRBV13,CASSLGGGTEAFF
TRBJ2-3,TRBV7-3,CASSLTRGSTDTQYF
TRBJ2-7,TRBV18,CASSRTSVGAMEYF
TRBJ2-1,TRBV19,CASLEEQGNEQFF
TRBJ2-3,TRBV5-1,CASSFGGFASSTDTQYF
TRBJ1-2,TRBV5-6,CASSSGRAGGYTF
TRBJ1-1,TRBV19,CASSIPNTEAFF
TRBJ1-6,TRBV5-1,CASTPGTGLPSPLHF
TRBJ2-1,TRBV5-6,CASSLATGGLNYNEQFF
TRBJ1-1,TRBV10-2,CASSGGGITAFF
TRBJ1-2,TRBV7-2,CASSRKVGQAHIGYTF
TRBJ2-3,TRBV2,CASGTSGAHTDTQYF
TRBJ1-4,TRBV12-5,CASGLAKTATNEKLFF
TRBJ2-4,TRBV6-5,CASRVVGGSKNIQYF
TRBJ2-1,TRBV5-1,CASSLVDTSGGVFF
TRBJ1-2,TRBV3-1/TRBV3-2,CASSNRGNYGYTF
TRBJ2-7,TRBV19,CASSKDRFAEQYF
TRBJ1-2,TRBV3-1/TRBV3-2,CASSSAVGTGYSTF
TRBJ1-2,TRBV7-2,CASSPWTGATNYGYTF
TRBJ1-2,TRBV3-1/TRBV3-2,CASSQDEGDGYTF